This T cell receptor (beta chain) derives from a study of early T cells in non-severe SARS-CoV-2 infection. About the study: From unsorted whole blood, bulk RNA was sequenced, and the chains remained unpaired.

Trimming cost V 3 bases and J 0 bases, with 13 bases left between them. The CDR3 is 17 amino acids. The germline gives CDR1 SGDLS, CDR2 YYNGEE. Study observations and caveats: Comparison of clonotypes with VDJdb favored anti-spike CD8 responses while missing private and CD4 specificities.

The protocol attached unique molecular identifiers to individual cDNA molecules. TCRdb called the 5' RACE reads again in MiXCR, with one record for every CDR3 protein. The table records about 80,000 distinct CDR3 sequences, over 10% of them present only once. This clonotype was seen only a few times. Its antigen is unknown. This sequence was found in an adult who was a healthcare worker with PCR-confirmed SARS-CoV-2 infection or an uninfected control (not recorded which). This chain links TRBV9 with TRBJ1-6; D is undetermined. Sequencing was performed on whole blood. This CDR3 reads CASSDKGDPSYNSPLHF. The CDR3 DNA is TGTGCCAGCAGCGATAAGGGAGATCCCTCCTATAATTCACCCCTCCACTTT.